The 14 T cell receptor beta chains reported below all come from one sample, sequenced in a study of CD8 T cells in ankylosing spondylitis (dated by TCRdb to the late 2010s). What the work shows at the level of the full study, not this receptor alone: A TCR beta motif made up of eight highly homologous amino acid variants appeared to be characteristic of blood from ankylosing spondylitis patients.

Their antigen targets remain unknown. Libraries were built with 5' RACE. These reads were obtained on an Illumina HiSeq 2500. TCRdb trimmed public reads at Q25 via fastp, called clones via MiXCR and kept in-frame beta chains. Entries that share a CDR3 protein sequence are merged under the most common genes and DNA. Counted in this sample were some 840,000 distinct CDR3 sequences; 12% of them appeared once. The ten top clones hold 0.51% of the sample. The sample was blood, either unsorted or a sorted T cell fraction (not recorded which). These receptors all stem from a male donor with ankylosing spondylitis.

The sample holds a few counts of this clonotype. The gene calls are TRBV4-2 and TRBJ1-4, with D possibly TRBD1 on 5 matching bases. Germline CDR1 LGHNA, CDR2 YNFKEQ. The CDR3 is made up of 16 amino acids. V was trimmed by 4 bases and J by 6 bases, leaving 18 bases between them. For the CDR3, the DNA is TGTGCCAGCAGCCTGAGCCCCGGGGACCCCTATGAAAAACTGTTTTTT. Residues: CASSLSPGDPYEKLFF.

In this sample, this clonotype turned up many times. The chain has TRBV5-1 and TRBJ2-3; D might be TRBD2 (5 bases). The V end lost 0 bases, the J end lost 3 bases, and 14 bases lay between the germline ends. The germline gives CDR1 SGHRS, CDR2 YFSETQ. The CDR3 is 16 residues long. CDR3 residues: CASSLVPGEGTDTQYF. Written as DNA, the CDR3 is TGCGCCAGCAGCTTGGTTCCCGGGGAAGGGACAGATACGCAGTATTTT.

This sequence joins TRBV20-1 and TRBJ2-7, with 12 bases matching TRBD1. Germline values: CDR1 DFQATT, CDR2 SNEGSKA (reference sequence). The CDR3 covers 14 residues. Trimming at V came to 6 bases and at J to 6 bases, leaving 9 bases not matched to a gene. The CDR3 loop is CSALRGQGAGEQYF. CDR3 in DNA: TGCAGTGCACTAAGGGGACAGGGGGCTGGCGAGCAGTACTTC.

The J gene is TRBJ2-7, the V gene TRBV2; D is ambiguous. Trimming left V 4 bases short and J 5 bases short, with 12 bases between. The germline V gene has CDR1 SNHLY and CDR2 FYNNEI. The CDR3 is 13 residues long. The CDR3 DNA reads TGTGCCAGCAGTGGCAGCCTTGAGGACGAGCAGTACTTC. It translates to CASSGSLEDEQYF. The whole variable domain, remainder taken from reference TRBV2 and TRBJ2-7, is EPEVTQTPSHQVTQMGQEVILRCVPISNHLYFYWYRQILGQKVEFLVSFYNNEISEKSEIFDDQFSVERPDGSNFTLKIRSTKLEDSAMYFCASSGSLEDEQYFGPGTRLTVT.

Here the CDR3 DNA reads TGCAGTGCTAGAAGGGGGTTGGATCAGCCCCAGCATTTT. Its protein product is CSARRGLDQPQHF. The chain joins TRBV20-1 to TRBJ1-5; maybe TRBD1 (6 bases). Between the trimmed V and J ends, which lost 2 bases and 5 bases, there was a span of 10 bases. CDR3 length: 13 amino acids. Germline V gene data show CDR1 as DFQATT and CDR2 as SNEGSKA (reference sequence).

This clonotype appeared a few times. The chain joins TRBV29-1 to TRBJ2-2; D possibly corresponds to TRBD2 (5 bases). Trimming removed 6 bases from V and 2 bases from J, with 10 bases in between. CDR3 size: 13 residues. CDR1 is SQVTM, CDR2 ANQGSEA, per germline. The CDR3 spells CSVDTSNTGELFF. The CDR3 nucleotides are TGCAGCGTAGATACTAGTAACACCGGGGAGCTGTTTTTT.

This clonotype has a count of ten or more. This chain connects TRBV29-1 to TRBJ2-5; D not resolved. Per germline, CDR1 SQVTM and CDR2 ANQGSEA. The CDR3 extends over 13 amino acids. The V end lost 2 bases, the J end lost 1 base, and 8 bases lay between the germline ends. The CDR3 DNA follows: TGCAGCGTTGAAATGGCTGTCCAAGAGACCCAGTACTTC. Translating it yields CSVEMAVQETQYF.

This clonotype was counted between two and nine times. V gene TRBV18 combines with J gene TRBJ2-3; 8 bases match TRBD1. The V and J ends lost 4 bases and 2 bases, in that order; junction bases with no gene match: 5. The CDR3 runs 15 residues. Germline CDR1 reads KGHSH; CDR2 reads LQKENI. CDR3 DNA sequence: TGTGCCAGCTCACAAACGGGACAGGTCACAGATACGCAGTATTTT. It specifies CASSQTGQVTDTQYF.

This clonotype was counted a few times. The V call is TRBV6-1, the J call TRBJ2-2; 9 nucleotides align to TRBD1. Trimming removed 8 bases from V and 1 base from J; junction bases left unmatched: 2. The CDR3 is 14 residues long. CDR1 MNHNS and CDR2 SASEGT come from the germline V gene. The CDR3 bases are TGTGCCAGCTGGGACAGGGAGAACACCGGGGAGCTGTTTTTT. It yields the protein CASWDRENTGELFF.

The chain links TRBV20-1 to TRBJ1-6; D is uncertain. The germline gives CDR1 DFQATT, CDR2 SNEGSKA (reference sequence). The CDR3 runs 13 residues. V was clipped by 3 bases and J by 7 bases, with 10 bases between them. Here the CDR3 DNA reads TGCAGTGCTAGCACTGGACCGAATTCACCCCTCCACTTT. This sequence encodes CSASTGPNSPLHF.

Points on this clonotype: This may be a read error: a much more frequent sequence differs by one nucleotide. This chain's CDR3 is CASSIRPDTLFF. CDR3 DNA sequence: TGTGCCAGCAGTATACGCCCCGACACACTGTTTTTT. This chain joins TRBV12-3 or TRBV12-4 and TRBJ1-4; D remains ambiguous. The CDR3 extends over 12 amino acids. V lost 5 bases and J 13 bases, leaving 14 bases between the germline ends.

V and J are TRBV20-1 and TRBJ2-7; TRBD1 matches 9 bases. The germline V gene has CDR1 DFQATT and CDR2 SNEGSKA (reference sequence). The CDR3 sequence is 15 residues long. J lost 2 bases, V lost 3 bases, and 8 bases had no gene match. The CDR3 spells CSARGQGPTAYEQYF. In nucleotides, the CDR3 is TGCAGTGCTAGGGGACAGGGCCCCACTGCCTACGAGCAGTACTTC.

This clonotype was found a few times. This chain connects TRBV6-5 to TRBJ1-5; D is ambiguous. The CDR3 loop spans 15 amino acids. V lost 3 bases and J 2 bases, leaving 11 bases between the germline ends. Looked up from germline, CDR1 is MNHEY and CDR2 is SVGAGI. This CDR3 is CASSYSPVGNQPQHF. CDR3 in DNA: TGTGCCAGCAGTTATTCCCCGGTTGGCAATCAGCCCCAGCATTTT.

There are many counts of this clonotype. The rearrangement joins TRBV29-1 to TRBJ1-1; 8 bases align to TRBD1. CDR1 is SQVTM, CDR2 ANQGSEA, per germline. V lost 4 bases to trimming and J lost 1 base; unmatched junction nucleotides: 2. The CDR3 extends over 13 amino acids. The CDR3 loop is CSVVQGANTEAFF. CDR3 DNA sequence: TGCAGCGTTGTTCAGGGGGCGAACACTGAAGCTTTCTTT.